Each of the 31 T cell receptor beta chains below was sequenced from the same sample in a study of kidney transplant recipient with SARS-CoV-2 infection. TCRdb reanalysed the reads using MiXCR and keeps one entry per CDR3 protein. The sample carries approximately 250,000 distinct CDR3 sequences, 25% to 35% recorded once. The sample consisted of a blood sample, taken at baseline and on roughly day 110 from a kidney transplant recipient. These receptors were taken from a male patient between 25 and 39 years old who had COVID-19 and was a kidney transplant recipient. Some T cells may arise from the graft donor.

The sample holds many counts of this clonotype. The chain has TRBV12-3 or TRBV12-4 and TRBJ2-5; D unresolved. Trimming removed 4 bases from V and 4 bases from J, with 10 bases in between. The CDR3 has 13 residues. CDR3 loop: CASSWVPLETQYF. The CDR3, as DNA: TGTGCCAGCAGTTGGGTCCCCCTAGAGACCCAGTACTTC.

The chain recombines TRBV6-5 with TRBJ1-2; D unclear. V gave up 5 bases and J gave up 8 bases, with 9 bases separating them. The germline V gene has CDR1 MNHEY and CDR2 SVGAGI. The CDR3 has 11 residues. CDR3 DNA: TGTGCCAGCAGTGATTTAGGGGGCTACACCTTC. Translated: CASSDLGGYTF.

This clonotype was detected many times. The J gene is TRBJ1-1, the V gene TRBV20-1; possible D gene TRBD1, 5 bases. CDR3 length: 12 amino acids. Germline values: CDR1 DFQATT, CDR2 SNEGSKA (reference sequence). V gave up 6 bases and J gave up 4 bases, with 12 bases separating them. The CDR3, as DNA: TGCAGTGCCCCCGGGGCCGGCACTGAAGCTTTCTTT. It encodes CSAPGAGTEAFF.

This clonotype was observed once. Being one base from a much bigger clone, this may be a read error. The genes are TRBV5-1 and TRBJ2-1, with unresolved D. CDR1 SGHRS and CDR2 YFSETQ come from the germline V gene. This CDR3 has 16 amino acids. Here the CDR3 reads CTSSLFLSPYPNEQFF. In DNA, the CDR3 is TGCACCAGCAGCTTGTTTCTGAGCCCCTACCCCAATGAGCAGTTCTTC.

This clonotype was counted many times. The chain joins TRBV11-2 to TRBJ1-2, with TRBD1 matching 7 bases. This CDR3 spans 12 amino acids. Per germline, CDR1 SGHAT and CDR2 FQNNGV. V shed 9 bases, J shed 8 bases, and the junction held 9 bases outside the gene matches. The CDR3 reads CASQTGVGGYTF. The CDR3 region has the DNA TGTGCCAGTCAAACAGGGGTTGGAGGCTACACCTTC.

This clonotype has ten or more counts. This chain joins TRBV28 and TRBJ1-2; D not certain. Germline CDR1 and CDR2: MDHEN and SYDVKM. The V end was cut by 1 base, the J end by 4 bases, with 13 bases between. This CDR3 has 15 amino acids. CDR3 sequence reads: CASSLSVLGSYGYTF. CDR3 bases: TGTGCCAGCAGTTTATCCGTTTTAGGTTCCTATGGCTACACCTTC.

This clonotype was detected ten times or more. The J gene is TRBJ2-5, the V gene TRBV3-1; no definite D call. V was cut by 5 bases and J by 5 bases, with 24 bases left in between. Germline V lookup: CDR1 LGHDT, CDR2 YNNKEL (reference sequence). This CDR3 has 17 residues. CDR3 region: CASSSEDPISFSETQYF. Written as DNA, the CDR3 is TGTGCCAGCAGCTCTGAGGATCCCATTTCTTTCTCTGAGACCCAGTACTTC.

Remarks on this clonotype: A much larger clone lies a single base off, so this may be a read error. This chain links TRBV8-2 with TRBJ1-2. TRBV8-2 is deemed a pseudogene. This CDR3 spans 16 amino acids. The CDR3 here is CGSKTPDSRKTYGHTF. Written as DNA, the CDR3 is TGTGGCAGTAAAACGCCTGATAGCCGAAAGACCTATGGCCACACCTTC.

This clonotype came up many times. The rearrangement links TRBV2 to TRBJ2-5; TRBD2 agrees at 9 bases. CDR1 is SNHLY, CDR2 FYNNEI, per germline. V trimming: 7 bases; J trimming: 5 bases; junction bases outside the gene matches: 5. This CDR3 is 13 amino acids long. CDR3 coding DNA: TGTGCCAGCATTAGGACTAGCGTGGAGACCCAGTACTTC. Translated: CASIRTSVETQYF.

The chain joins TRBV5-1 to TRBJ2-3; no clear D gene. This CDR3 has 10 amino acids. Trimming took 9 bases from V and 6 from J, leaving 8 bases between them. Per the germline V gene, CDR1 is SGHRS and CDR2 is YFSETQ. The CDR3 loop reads CANSWDTQYF. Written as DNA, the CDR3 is TGCGCCAACTCGTGGGATACGCAGTATTTT.

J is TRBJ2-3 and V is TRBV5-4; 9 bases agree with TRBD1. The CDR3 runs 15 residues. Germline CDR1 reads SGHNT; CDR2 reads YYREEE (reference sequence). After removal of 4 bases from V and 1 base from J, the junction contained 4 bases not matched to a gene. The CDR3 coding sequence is TGTGCCAGCAGCCCAAGGACAGGGGGCACAGATACGCAGTATTTT. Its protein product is CASSPRTGGTDTQYF.

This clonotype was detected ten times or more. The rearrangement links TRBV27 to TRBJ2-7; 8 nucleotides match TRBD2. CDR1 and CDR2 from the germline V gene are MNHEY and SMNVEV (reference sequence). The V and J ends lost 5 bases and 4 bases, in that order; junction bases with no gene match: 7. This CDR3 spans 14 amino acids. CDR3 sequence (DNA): TGTGCCAGCAGTATCCGGGAGGGTATATACGAGCAGTACTTC. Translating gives CASSIREGIYEQYF.

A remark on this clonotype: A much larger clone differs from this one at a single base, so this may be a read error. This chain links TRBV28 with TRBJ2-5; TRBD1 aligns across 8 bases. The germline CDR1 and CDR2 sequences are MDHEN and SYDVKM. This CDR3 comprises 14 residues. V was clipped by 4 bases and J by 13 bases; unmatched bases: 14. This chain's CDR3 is CASSYQGARNERYF. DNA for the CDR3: TGTGCCAGCAGTTACCAGGGGGCGAGGAACGAGCGGTACTTC.

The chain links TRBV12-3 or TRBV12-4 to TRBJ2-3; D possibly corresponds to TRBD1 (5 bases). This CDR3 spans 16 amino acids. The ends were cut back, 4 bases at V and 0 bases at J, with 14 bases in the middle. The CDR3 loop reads CASSSLGRTSTDTQYF. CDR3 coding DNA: TGTGCCAGCAGTTCCTTGGGGCGTACTAGCACAGATACGCAGTATTTT.

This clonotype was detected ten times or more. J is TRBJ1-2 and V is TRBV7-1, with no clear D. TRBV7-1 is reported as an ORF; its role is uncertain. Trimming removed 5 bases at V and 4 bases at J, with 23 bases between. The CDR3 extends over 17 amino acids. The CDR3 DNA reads TGTGCCAGCAGCGGCCCGAGTCACGAGGGAAAGACCTATGGCTACACCTTC. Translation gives CASSGPSHEGKTYGYTF.

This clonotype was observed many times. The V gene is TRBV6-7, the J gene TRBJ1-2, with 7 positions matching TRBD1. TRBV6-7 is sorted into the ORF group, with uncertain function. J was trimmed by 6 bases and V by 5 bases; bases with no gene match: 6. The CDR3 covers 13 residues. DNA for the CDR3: TGTGCCAGCAGTGAAACAGGGGTAGATGGCTACACCTTC. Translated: CASSETGVDGYTF.

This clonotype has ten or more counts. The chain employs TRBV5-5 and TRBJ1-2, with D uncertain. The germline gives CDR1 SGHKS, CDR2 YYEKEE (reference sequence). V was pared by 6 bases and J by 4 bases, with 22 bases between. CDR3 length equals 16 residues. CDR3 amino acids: CASNLCVSRKTYGYTF. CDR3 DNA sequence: TGTGCCAGCAATCTCTGTGTCTCGCGAAAGACCTATGGCTACACCTTC.

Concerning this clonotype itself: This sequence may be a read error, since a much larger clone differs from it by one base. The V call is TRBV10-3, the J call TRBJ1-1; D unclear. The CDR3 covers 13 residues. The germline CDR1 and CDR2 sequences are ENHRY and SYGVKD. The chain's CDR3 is CAVSGVGSTEAFF. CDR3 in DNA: TGTGCCGTCAGTGGGGTGGGAAGTACTGAAGCTTTCTTT.

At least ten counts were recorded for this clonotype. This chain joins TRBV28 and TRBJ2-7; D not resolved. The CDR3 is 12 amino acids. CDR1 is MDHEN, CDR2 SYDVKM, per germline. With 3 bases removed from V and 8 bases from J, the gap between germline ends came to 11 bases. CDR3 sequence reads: CASSLAAKQQYF. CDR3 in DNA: TGTGCCAGCAGTTTGGCCGCTAAACAGCAGTACTTC.

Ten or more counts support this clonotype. CDR3 region: CATSGWLRCGKTYGYTF. CDR3 nucleotide sequence: TGTGCCACCAGCGGTTGGCTAAGGTGTGGAAAGACCTATGGCTACACCTTC. The J gene is TRBJ1-2, the V gene TRBV15; D remains ambiguous. The CDR3 consists of 17 residues. The V and J ends lost 5 bases and 4 bases respectively, with 23 bases between them. Germline V lookup: CDR1 LNHNV, CDR2 YYDKDF (reference sequence). Drawing the rest from reference TRBV15 and TRBJ1-2, the complete variable domain is DAMVIQNPRYQVTQFGKPVTLSCSQTLNHNVMYWYQQKSSQAPKLLFHYYDKDFNNEADTPDNFQSRRPNTSFCFLDIRSPGLGDTAMYLCATSGWLRCGKTYGYTFGSGTRLTVV.

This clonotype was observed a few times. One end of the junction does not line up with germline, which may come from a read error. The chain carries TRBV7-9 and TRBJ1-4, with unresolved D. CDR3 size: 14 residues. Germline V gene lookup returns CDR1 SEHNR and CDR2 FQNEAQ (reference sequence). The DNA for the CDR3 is TGTGTCAGCAGCTTAGCGGGCGGTAATGAAAAACTGTTTTTT. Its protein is CVSSLAGGNEKLFF. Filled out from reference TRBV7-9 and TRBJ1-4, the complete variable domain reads DTGVSQNPRHKITKRGQNVTFRCDPISEHNRLYWYRQTLGQGPEFLTYFQNEAQLEKSRLLSDRFSAERPKGSFSTLEIQRTEQGDSAMYLCVSSLAGGNEKLFFGSGTQLSVL.

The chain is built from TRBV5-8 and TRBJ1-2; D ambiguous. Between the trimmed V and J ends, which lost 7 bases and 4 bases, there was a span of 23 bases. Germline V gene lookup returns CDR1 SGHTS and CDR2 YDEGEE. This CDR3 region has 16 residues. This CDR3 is CASCIFHPRKTYGYTF. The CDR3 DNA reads TGTGCCAGCTGCATCTTTCATCCACGAAAGACCTATGGCTACACCTTC.

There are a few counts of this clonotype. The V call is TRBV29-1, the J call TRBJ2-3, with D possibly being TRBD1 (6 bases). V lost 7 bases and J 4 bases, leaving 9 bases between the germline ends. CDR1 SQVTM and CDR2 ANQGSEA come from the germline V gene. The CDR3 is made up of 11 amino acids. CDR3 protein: CSGSGADTQYF. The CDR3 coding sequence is TGCAGCGGATCAGGGGCAGATACGCAGTATTTT.

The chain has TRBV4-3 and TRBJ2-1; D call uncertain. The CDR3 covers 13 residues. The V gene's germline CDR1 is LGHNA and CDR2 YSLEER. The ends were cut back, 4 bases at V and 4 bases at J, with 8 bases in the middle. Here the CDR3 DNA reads TGCGCCAGCAGCCCGGACGCGTACAATGAGCAGTTCTTC. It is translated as CASSPDAYNEQFF.

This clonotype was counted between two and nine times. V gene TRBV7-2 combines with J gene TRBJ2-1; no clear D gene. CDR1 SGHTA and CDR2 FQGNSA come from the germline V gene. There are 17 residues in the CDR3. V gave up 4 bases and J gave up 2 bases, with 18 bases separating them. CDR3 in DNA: TGTGCCAGCAGCTCTTCCCGCCCGCCCGACCCCTACAATGAGCAGTTCTTC. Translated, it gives CASSSSRPPDPYNEQFF.

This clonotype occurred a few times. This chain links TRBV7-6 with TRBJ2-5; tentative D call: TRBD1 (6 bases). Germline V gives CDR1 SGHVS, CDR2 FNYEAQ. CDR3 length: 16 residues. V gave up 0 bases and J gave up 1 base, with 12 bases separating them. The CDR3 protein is CASSLAGANIQETQYF. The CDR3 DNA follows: TGTGCCAGCAGCTTAGCGGGGGCGAATATCCAAGAGACCCAGTACTTC.

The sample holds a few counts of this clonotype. The CDR3 loop is CSEGGTSGLGSTDTQYF. CDR3 coding DNA: TGCAGTGAGGGTGGGACTAGCGGGCTCGGTAGCACAGATACGCAGTATTTT. The chain has TRBV20-1 and TRBJ2-3, with 12 bases matching TRBD2. J lost 0 bases, V lost 7 bases, and 11 bases had no gene match. Looked up from germline, CDR1 is DFQATT and CDR2 is SNEGSKA (reference sequence). The CDR3 is 17 amino acids.

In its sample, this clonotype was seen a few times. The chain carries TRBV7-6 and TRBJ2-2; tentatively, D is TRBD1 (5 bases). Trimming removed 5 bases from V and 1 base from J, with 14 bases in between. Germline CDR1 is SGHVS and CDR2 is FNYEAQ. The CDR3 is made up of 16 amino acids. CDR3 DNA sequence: TGTGCCAGCAGCGGATCAGGGATGGGGAACACCGGGGAGCTGTTTTTT. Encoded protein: CASSGSGMGNTGELFF.

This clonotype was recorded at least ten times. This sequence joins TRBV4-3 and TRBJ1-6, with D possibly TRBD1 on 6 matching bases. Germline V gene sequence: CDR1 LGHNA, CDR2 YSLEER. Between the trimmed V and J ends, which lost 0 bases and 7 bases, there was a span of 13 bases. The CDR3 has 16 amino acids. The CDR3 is CASSQDSQGANSPLHF. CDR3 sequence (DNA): TGCGCCAGCAGCCAAGATTCACAGGGCGCAAATTCACCCCTCCACTTT.

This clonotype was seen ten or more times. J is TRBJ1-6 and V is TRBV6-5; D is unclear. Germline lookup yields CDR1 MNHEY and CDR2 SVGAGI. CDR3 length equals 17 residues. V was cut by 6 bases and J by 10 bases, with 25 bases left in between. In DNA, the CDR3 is TGTGCCAGCAGACCTCGACCCGGCCGAGGAGGCGGGTCACCCCTCCACTTT. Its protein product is CASRPRPGRGGGSPLHF.

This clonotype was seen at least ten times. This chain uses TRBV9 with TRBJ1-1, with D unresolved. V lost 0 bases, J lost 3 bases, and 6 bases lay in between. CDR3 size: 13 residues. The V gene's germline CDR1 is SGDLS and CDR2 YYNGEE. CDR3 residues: CASSVESDTEAFF. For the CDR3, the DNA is TGTGCCAGCAGCGTAGAGTCAGACACTGAAGCTTTCTTT.